These 9 T cell receptor beta chains were sequenced from one sample in a study of Graves' ophthalmopathy and Graves' hyperthyroidism. From RNA, the CDR3 regions of TCR beta chains were amplified and sequenced. First-round RT-PCR used HTBI primers; second-round multiplex PCR followed. A single record per CDR3 protein comes from TCRdb applying MiXCR to the multiplex PCR reads. The data show about 590,000 distinct CDR3 sequences, under 45% seen once. Sequenced input: peripheral blood or thyroid tissue (not recorded which). These TCRs come from an adult man with Graves' hyperthyroidism.

This clonotype came up many times. The J gene is TRBJ2-7, the V gene TRBV11-2; D gene ambiguous. Germline V gene lookup returns CDR1 SGHAT and CDR2 FQNNGV. The CDR3 is 13 residues long. V shed 5 bases and J shed 4 bases, with 12 bases lying between them. CDR3: CASSPPTVYEQYF. CDR3 in DNA: TGTGCCAGCAGCCCCCCAACAGTATACGAGCAGTACTTC.

This clonotype showed up just once. The chain recombines TRBV5-4 with TRBJ2-5; a weak D match, TRBD1 (5 bases). Trimming pared 3 bases from V and 3 bases from J, leaving 15 bases between. CDR1 is SGHNT and CDR2 is YYREEE in the germline V gene (reference sequence). The CDR3 covers 15 residues. CDR3 region: CASSSKQSGKETQYF. DNA for the CDR3: TGTGCCAGCAGCTCCAAACAATCAGGGAAAGAGACCCAGTACTTC. Full variable domain (rest looked up from reference TRBV5-4 and TRBJ2-5): ETGVTQSPTHLIKTRGQQVTLRCSSQSGHNTVSWYQQALGQGPQFIFQYYREEENGRGNFPPRFSGLQFPNYSSELNVNALELDDSALYLCASSSKQSGKETQYFGPGTRLLVL.

Many counts were recorded for this clonotype. One end of the junction is discordant with germline, which a read error may explain. This chain uses TRBV6-5 with TRBJ1-1, with D perhaps matching TRBD1 (6 bases). Germline CDR1 reads MNHEY; CDR2 reads SVGAGI. CDR3 size: 15 residues. As DNA, the CDR3 is TGTGCCAGCAGTGACTCCCCCGGGACATCACGCGAAGCTTTCTTT. It specifies CASSDSPGTSREAFF.

This clonotype was seen only a few times. The V gene is TRBV7-6, the J gene TRBJ2-7, with 8 bases that match TRBD2. Matching the DNA end better, TRBJ2-1 makes the J call doubtful. The CDR3 covers 13 residues. Looked up from germline, CDR1 is SGHVS and CDR2 is FNYEAQ. Here the CDR3 DNA reads TGTGCCAGCAGCAGAGTACTAGCGGTAGAGCAGTTCTTC. As protein: CASSRVLAVEQFF.

The rearrangement links TRBV30 to TRBJ2-7; 8 bases agree with TRBD1. From germline, CDR1 is GTSNPN and CDR2 SVGIG (reference sequence). The V and J ends lost 5 bases and 4 bases, in that order; junction bases with no gene match: 10. CDR3 length: 14 residues. CDR3 DNA: TGTGCCTGGGCCCCAGGGACAGGACCTTACGAGCAGTACTTC. It encodes CAWAPGTGPYEQYF.

The V gene is TRBV7-2, the J gene TRBJ2-3; D unclear. Germline V gene sequence: CDR1 SGHTA, CDR2 FQGNSA. CDR3 length equals 14 residues. Trimming shortened V by 1 base and J by 2 bases, and 7 bases separated the two germline ends. The DNA of the CDR3 is TGTGCCAGCAGCTTAGTCTCCCTCACAGATACGCAGTATTTT. Its protein product is CASSLVSLTDTQYF. The entire variable domain, with the rest obtained from reference TRBV7-2 and TRBJ2-3, is as follows: GAGVSQSPSNKVTEKGKDVELRCDPISGHTALYWYRQSLGQGLEFLIYFQGNSAPDKSGLPSDRFSAERTGGSVSTLTIQRTQQEDSAVYLCASSLVSLTDTQYFGPGTRLTVL.

J is TRBJ2-7 and V is TRBV2; TRBD1 matches 10 bases. CDR1 and CDR2 from the germline V gene are SNHLY and FYNNEI. This CDR3 is 15 amino acids long. V lost 6 bases, J lost 7 bases, and 12 bases stayed unmatched. The CDR3 spells CASSHPGTGVFEQYF. In DNA form, the CDR3 reads TGTGCCAGCAGCCACCCCGGGACAGGGGTCTTTGAGCAGTACTTC.

CDR3 amino acids: CASSFQADNSPLHF. In nucleotides, the CDR3 is TGTGCCAGCAGTTTCCAGGCCGATAATTCACCCCTCCACTTT. The rearrangement joins TRBV12-3 or TRBV12-4 to TRBJ1-6; D remains unclear. Trimming pared 3 bases from V and 5 bases from J, leaving 8 bases between. This CDR3 spans 14 amino acids.

The chain is built from TRBV25-1 and TRBJ1-6, with TRBD1 matching over 8 bases. The J segment lost 13 bases and the V segment lost 5 bases, leaving 13 bases of the junction unmatched. Germline CDR1 and CDR2: MGHDK and SYGVNS. This CDR3 comprises 15 residues. The CDR3 coding sequence is TGTGCCAGCAGTTTAGACCCAGGGGGCAATCAGCCCCTCCACTTT. It encodes CASSLDPGGNQPLHF.